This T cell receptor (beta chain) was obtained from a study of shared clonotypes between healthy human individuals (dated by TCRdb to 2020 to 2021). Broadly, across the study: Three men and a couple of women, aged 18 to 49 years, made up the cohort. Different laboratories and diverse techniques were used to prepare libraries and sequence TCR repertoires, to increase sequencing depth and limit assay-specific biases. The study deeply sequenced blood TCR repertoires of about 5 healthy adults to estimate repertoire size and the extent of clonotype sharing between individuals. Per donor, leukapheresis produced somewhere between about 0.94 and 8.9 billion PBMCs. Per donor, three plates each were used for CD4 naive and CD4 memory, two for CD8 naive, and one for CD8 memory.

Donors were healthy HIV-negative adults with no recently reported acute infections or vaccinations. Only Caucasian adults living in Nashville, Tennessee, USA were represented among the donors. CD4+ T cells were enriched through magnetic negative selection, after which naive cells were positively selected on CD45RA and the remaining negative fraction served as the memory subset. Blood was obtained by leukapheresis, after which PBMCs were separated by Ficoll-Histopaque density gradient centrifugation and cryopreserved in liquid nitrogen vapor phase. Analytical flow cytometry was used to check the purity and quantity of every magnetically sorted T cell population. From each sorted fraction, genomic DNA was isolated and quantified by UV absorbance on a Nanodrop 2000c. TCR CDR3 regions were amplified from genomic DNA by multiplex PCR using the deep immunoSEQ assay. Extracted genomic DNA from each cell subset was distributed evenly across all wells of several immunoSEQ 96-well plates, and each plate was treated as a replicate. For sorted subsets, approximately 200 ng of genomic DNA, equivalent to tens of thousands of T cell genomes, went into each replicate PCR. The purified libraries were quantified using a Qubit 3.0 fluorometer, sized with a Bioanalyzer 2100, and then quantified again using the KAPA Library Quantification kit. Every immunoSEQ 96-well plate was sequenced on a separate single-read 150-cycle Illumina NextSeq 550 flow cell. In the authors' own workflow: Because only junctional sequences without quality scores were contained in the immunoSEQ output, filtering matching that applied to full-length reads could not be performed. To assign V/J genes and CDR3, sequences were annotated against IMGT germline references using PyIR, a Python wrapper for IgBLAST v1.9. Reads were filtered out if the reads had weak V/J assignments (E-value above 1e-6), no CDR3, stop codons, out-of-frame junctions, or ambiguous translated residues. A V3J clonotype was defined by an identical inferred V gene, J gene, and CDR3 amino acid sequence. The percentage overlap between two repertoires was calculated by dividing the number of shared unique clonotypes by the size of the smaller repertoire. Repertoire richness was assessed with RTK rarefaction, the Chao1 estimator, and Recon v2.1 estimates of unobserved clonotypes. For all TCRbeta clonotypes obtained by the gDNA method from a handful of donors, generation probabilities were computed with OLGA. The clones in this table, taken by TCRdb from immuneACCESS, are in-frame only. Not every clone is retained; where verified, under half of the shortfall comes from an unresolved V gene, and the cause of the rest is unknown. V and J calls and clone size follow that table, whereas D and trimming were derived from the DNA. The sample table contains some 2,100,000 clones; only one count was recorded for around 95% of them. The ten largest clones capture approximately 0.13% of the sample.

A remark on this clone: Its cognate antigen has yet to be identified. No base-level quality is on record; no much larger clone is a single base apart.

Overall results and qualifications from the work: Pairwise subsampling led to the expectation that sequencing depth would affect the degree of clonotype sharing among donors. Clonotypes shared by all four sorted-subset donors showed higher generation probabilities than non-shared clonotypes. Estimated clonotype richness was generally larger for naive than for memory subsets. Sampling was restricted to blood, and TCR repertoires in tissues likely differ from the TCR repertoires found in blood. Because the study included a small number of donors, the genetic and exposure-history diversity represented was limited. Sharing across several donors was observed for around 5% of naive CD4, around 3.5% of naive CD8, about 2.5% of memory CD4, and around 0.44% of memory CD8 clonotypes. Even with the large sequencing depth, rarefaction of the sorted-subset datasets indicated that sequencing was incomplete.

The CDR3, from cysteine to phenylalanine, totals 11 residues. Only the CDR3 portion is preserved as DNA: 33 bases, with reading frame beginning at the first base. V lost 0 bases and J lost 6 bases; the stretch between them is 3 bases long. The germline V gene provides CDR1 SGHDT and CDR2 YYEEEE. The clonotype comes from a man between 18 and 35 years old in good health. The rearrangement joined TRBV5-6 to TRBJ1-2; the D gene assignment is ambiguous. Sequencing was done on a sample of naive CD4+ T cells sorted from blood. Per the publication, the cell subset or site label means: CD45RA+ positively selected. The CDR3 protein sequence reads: CASSLADGYTF. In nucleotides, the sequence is TGTGCCAGCAGCTTGGCCGATGGCTACACCTTC. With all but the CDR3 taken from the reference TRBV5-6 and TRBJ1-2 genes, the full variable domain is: DAGVTQSPTHLIKTRGQQVTLRCSPKSGHDTVSWYQQALGQGPQFIFQYYEEEERQRGNFPDRFSGHQFPNYSSELNVNALLLGDSALYLCASSLADGYTFGSGTRLTVV.